A selection of T cell receptor beta chains follows, all from one sample in a study of shared clonotypes between healthy human individuals. TCRdb's table, derived via immunoSEQ multiplex PCR, lists solely in-frame clones and lacks some. The data hold 400,000 to 500,000 clones, with 79% observed a single time. Sequenced material: PBMCs. Receptors were obtained from a woman between 40 and 50 years old in good health. Some clones in this sample may be carry-over from other donors' samples. The CDR3 runs from the conserved cysteine through the conserved F or W. D genes are given only for firm matches. Expanded clones get a size class; other rows say once, few or many, or leave the size out.

V	length	size	D	J	DNA	CDR3
TRBV4-1	15	NA	TRBD2	TRBJ2-1	TGCGCCAGCAGCCTACTAGCGGACACCTACAATGAGCAGTTCTTC	CASSLLADTYNEQFF
TRBV9	16	NA	NA	TRBJ1-3	TGTGCCAGCAGCGTAGGTAGGGCGTCCACTGGAAACACCATATATTTT	CASSVGRASTGNTIYF
TRBV5-5	14	few	NA	TRBJ1-1	TGTGCCAGCAGCTTGGGGGCAGTGAACACTGAAGCTTTCTTT	CASSLGAVNTEAFF
TRBV7-9	17	NA	NA	TRBJ2-7	TGTGCCAGCAGCCCTAGGTGGGGTGGACCGAACTCCTACGAGCAGTACTTC	CASSPRWGGPNSYEQYF
TRBV4-2	15	NA	TRBD2	TRBJ2-1	TGTGCCAGCAGCCAAGATCCCGGACTAGCAAACGAGCAGTTCTTC	CASSQDPGLANEQFF
TRBV28	12	few	NA	TRBJ1-1	TGTGCCAGCAGTTTAAAGAACACTGAAGCTTTCTTT	CASSLKNTEAFF
TRBV30	15	NA	TRBD1	TRBJ2-7	TGTGCCTGGAGCTGGAGTAGGGGGCTTTTTTTCGAGCAGTACTTC	CAWSWSRGLFFEQYF
TRBV7-7	14	NA	TRBD1	TRBJ2-7	TGTGCCAGCAGCCCAGGACAGGTACCCTACGAGCAGTACTTC	CASSPGQVPYEQYF
TRBV11-3	15	NA	NA	TRBJ2-3	TGTGCCAGCAGCTTAGGGACAGAACTCACAGATACGCAGTATTTT	CASSLGTELTDTQYF
TRBV7-8	17	once	TRBD2	TRBJ2-7	TGTGCCAGCAGCATTAGAGGCTCCCTAGCGGGACTCTACGAGCAGTACTTC	CASSIRGSLAGLYEQYF
TRBV7-6	14	once	NA	TRBJ1-1	TGTGCCAGCAGCCTATCTCCGGGGTCTACTGAAGCTTTCTTT	CASSLSPGSTEAFF
TRBV9	15	once	NA	TRBJ2-2	TGTGCCAGCAGCGTAGGAGGGGACCCCACCGGGGAGCTGTTTTTT	CASSVGGDPTGELFF
TRBV27	15	NA	NA	TRBJ1-6	TGTGCCAGCAGTTTAGGTCGTCGGCCGAATTCACCCCTCCACTTT	CASSLGRRPNSPLHF
TRBV7-2	16	NA	NA	TRBJ2-5	TGTGCCAGCAGCGCTAGGCTAAGGGGGGTAGGGGAGACCCAGTACTTC	CASSARLRGVGETQYF
TRBV19	15	NA	TRBD2	TRBJ2-3	TGTGCCAGTAGTACCGGACTAGCGGGAGGAGATACGCAGTATTTT	CASSTGLAGGDTQYF
TRBV5-1	13	few	NA	TRBJ1-1	TGCGCCAGCAGCCGGACTGAGGGCACTGAAGCTTTCTTT	CASSRTEGTEAFF
TRBV27	15	NA	TRBD1	TRBJ2-5	TGTGCCAGCAGTTCCAACAGGGGGTCTAGGGAGACCCAGTACTTC	CASSSNRGSRETQYF
TRBV19	14	NA	NA	TRBJ1-1	TGTGCCAGTAGTATAGAGGTGGGGGAGACTGAAGCTTTCTTT	CASSIEVGETEAFF
TRBV5-4	14	NA	NA	TRBJ2-1	TGTGCCAGCAGCGCCACCCAAACTGGCAATGAGCAGTTCTTC	CASSATQTGNEQFF
TRBV5-1	15	once	NA	TRBJ2-3	TGCGCCAGCAGCTTGGACGACCCTAGCACAGATACGCAGTATTTT	CASSLDDPSTDTQYF
TRBV5-4	16	few	TRBD1	TRBJ2-7	TGTGCCAGCAGCCGAAATGGGGGACAGGGGTACGCCGAGCAGTACTTC	CASSRNGGQGYAEQYF
TRBV11-2	15	NA	TRBD1	TRBJ2-2	TGTGCCAGCAGCCTGACAGGGGGGAGCACCGGGGAGCTGTTTTTT	CASSLTGGSTGELFF
TRBV29-1	10	NA	NA	TRBJ1-1	TGCAGCGTTATGTACACTGAAGCTTTCTTT	CSVMYTEAFF
TRBV6-5	14	NA	NA	TRBJ1-1	TGTGCCAGCCGAACAGAGTTGAGTTCTGGGCAAGCTTTCTTT	CASRTELSSGQAFF
TRBV6-1	19	NA	TRBD2	TRBJ2-1	TGTGCCAGCAGTGAAGCGCGGGGACTAGCGGGGAGATTAGTCGATGAGCAGTTCTTC	CASSEARGLAGRLVDEQFF
TRBV10-1	16	NA	NA	TRBJ2-1	TGCGCCAGCAGTGAATCAGCTTTGGTCTCCTACAATGAGCAGTTCTTC	CASSESALVSYNEQFF
TRBV4-2	15	NA	TRBD2	TRBJ2-7	TGTGCCAGCAGCCAATGGACTAGCGAGGTAAACGAGCAGTACTTC	CASSQWTSEVNEQYF
TRBV30	15	NA	TRBD1	TRBJ2-3	TGTGCCTGGAGTCAAATTACAGGGGACACAGATACGCAGTATTTT	CAWSQITGDTDTQYF
TRBV18	14	NA	NA	TRBJ1-1	TGTGCCAGCTCACCACCGACAGGAGACACTGAAGCTTTCTTT	CASSPPTGDTEAFF
TRBV9	13	NA	NA	TRBJ2-2	TGTGCCAGCAGCCATCCCGCGGGCGGGGAGCTGTTTTTT	CASSHPAGGELFF
TRBV2	15	NA	NA	TRBJ1-5	TGTGCCAGCAGTTCCACTGGGGGGGTTAATCAGCCCCAGCATTTT	CASSSTGGVNQPQHF
TRBV6-1	12	NA	NA	TRBJ2-5	TGTGCCAGCAGTGAAGCGGGGCGGACCCAGTACTTC	CASSEAGRTQYF
TRBV19	12	NA	NA	TRBJ2-3	TGTGCCAGTAGTACTAGCACAGATACGCAGTATTTT	CASSTSTDTQYF
TRBV6-1	15	NA	NA	TRBJ2-7	TGTGCCAGCCCAAGGAGCTCTACCCCATCCTACGAGCAGTACTTC	CASPRSSTPSYEQYF
TRBV28	16	NA	TRBD1	TRBJ1-3	TGTGCCAGCAGTTCCACGACAGGGGGAGATCGAAACACCATATATTTT	CASSSTTGGDRNTIYF
TRBV5-1	14	NA	TRBD1	TRBJ1-4	TGCGCCAGCAGCCTTGGGGACAGGCGGGAAAAACTGTTTTTT	CASSLGDRREKLFF
TRBV7-3	18	NA	NA	TRBJ1-1	TGTGCCAGCAGCTTAAAAGCCGGCACAGGGAAGGTGAACACTGAAGCTTTCTTT	CASSLKAGTGKVNTEAFF
TRBV5-5	15	NA	TRBD1	TRBJ1-3	TGTGCCAGCAGCTTGTCCCCGACAGGGGGAAACACCATATATTTT	CASSLSPTGGNTIYF
TRBV7-6	13	once	NA	TRBJ1-5	TGTGCCAGCAGCTTACAAGACAATCAGCCCCAGCATTTT	CASSLQDNQPQHF
TRBV6-1	16	NA	NA	TRBJ2-7	TGTGCCAGCAGTGTCCGCGGGGAAGCCCCTCCCTACGAGCAGTACTTC	CASSVRGEAPPYEQYF
TRBV19	16	NA	TRBD2	TRBJ2-1	TGTGCCAGTAGTATTTTCGGACTAGCGGGAGACAATGAGCAGTTCTTC	CASSIFGLAGDNEQFF
TRBV28	16	NA	NA	TRBJ2-1	TGTGCCAGCAGCGACCCCGGGACTCTCCTCTACAATGAGCAGTTCTTC	CASSDPGTLLYNEQFF
TRBV30	14	few	NA	TRBJ2-5	TGTGCCTGGGGTGACAGGCGATTTAGGGAGACCCAGTACTTC	CAWGDRRFRETQYF
TRBV4-1	18	NA	NA	TRBJ2-5	TGCGCCAGCAGCCAAGAAATAATCGGGGCAGGGGCTCAAGAGACCCAGTACTTC	CASSQEIIGAGAQETQYF